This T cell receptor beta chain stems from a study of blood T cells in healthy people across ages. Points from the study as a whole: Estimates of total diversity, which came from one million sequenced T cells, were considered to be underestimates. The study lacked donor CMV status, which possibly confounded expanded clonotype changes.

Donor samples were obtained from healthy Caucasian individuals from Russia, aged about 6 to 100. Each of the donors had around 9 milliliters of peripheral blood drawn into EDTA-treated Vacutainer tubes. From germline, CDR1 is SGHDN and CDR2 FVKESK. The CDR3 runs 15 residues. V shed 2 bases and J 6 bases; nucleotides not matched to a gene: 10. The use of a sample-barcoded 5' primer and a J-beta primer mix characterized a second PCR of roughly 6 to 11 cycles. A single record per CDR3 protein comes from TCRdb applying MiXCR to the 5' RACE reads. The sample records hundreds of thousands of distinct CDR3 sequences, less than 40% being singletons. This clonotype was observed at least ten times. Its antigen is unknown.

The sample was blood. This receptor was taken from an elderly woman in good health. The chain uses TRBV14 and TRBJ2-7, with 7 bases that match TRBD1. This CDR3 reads CASSQNRGMLSEQYF. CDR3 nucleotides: TGTGCCAGCAGCCAAAACAGGGGAATGCTAAGCGAGCAGTACTTC.